This T cell receptor (beta chain) was sequenced in a study of response to subunit inactivated influenza vaccine. Study-wide results and limits: Authors proposed each seasonal influenza vaccination draws in few new T cells.

This clonotype was picked up a small number of times. The antigen is unknown. Each CDR3 protein is one row after TCRdb ran MiXCR on the RT-PCR reads. The repertoire holds about 500,000 distinct CDR3 sequences, with approximately 7.8% as singletons. The CDR3 consists of 15 residues. The ends were cut back, 4 bases at V and 1 base at J, with 12 bases in the middle. Germline CDR1 reads MRHNA; CDR2 reads SNTAGT. This sequence was found in a man aged 45 to 75 who received an inactivated influenza vaccine. The chain links TRBV6-4 to TRBJ2-3; no clear D. Specimen: PBMCs from blood, collected approximately 25 months after vaccination. The CDR3 DNA follows: TGTGCCAGCAGTGGGTCTGGCGTCGGCACAGATACGCAGTATTTT. Its protein product is CASSGSGVGTDTQYF.